The rows below give T cell receptor beta chains drawn from one sample of a study of T-cell reconstitution after alpha-beta-depleted transplantation in children. In TCRdb, the PCR reads were re-called with MiXCR into one record per CDR3 protein. The sample carries approximately 270,000 distinct CDR3 sequences, approximately 9.6% recorded once. The sequenced sample was PBMCs from the stem cell graft donor, obtained from the stem cell graft. These TCRs come from a human donor who donated a stem cell graft to a child with SCID. Both conserved end residues are part of each CDR3. D genes are given only for firm matches. For some rows the clone size is stated as once, few or many, or as a class when expanded; others skip it.

D,size,V,J,DNA,CDR3
TRBD1,-,TRBV5-1,TRBJ2-7,TGCGCCAGCAAGACAGGGGGAGTGACCTACGAGCAGTACTTC,CASKTGGVTYEQYF
-,-,TRBV13,TRBJ1-3,TGTGCCAGCAGCTTACAGGGACCGGGAAACACCATATATTTT,CASSLQGPGNTIYF
-,-,TRBV7-3,TRBJ1-5,TGTGCCAGCACGTGCCGGGACGATTATCAGCCCCAGCATTTT,CASTCRDDYQPQHF
TRBD1,-,TRBV12-3/TRBV12-4,TRBJ2-7,TGTGCCAGCAGTCCGACAGGGGGCCGTGGCGAGCAGTACTTC,CASSPTGGRGEQYF
TRBD1,-,TRBV7-9,TRBJ2-7,TGTGCCAGCAGGACAGACAGGGGCGCTGACGAGCAGTACTTC,CASRTDRGADEQYF
-,few,TRBV3-1,TRBJ2-5,TGTGCCAGCAGCCATTCGGGCGAGTACCAAGAGACCCAGTACTTC,CASSHSGEYQETQYF
-,few,TRBV12-3/TRBV12-4,TRBJ2-3,TGTGCCAGCAGAGGACGGAGGGAGTATTTT,CASRGRREYF
-,few,TRBV20-1,TRBJ1-1,TGCAGTGCCACGGGAGGGGACACTGAAGCTTTCTTT,CSATGGDTEAFF
-,few,TRBV7-2,TRBJ2-2,TGTGCCAGCAGCGCGGGACAACTTAACACCGGGGAGCTGTTTTTT,CASSAGQLNTGELFF
-,-,TRBV7-9,TRBJ2-1,TGTGCCAGCAGGTCCCGGGACACTTTATACAATGAGCAGTTCTTC,CASRSRDTLYNEQFF
-,-,TRBV29-1,TRBJ2-7,TGCAGCGTTGGGACAGTGAGCGGGCAGTACTTC,CSVGTVSGQYF
-,few,TRBV20-1,TRBJ2-2,TGCAGTGCTAGAGCCACCGGGGGCAGGAGGATCAACACCGGGGAGCTGTTTTTT,CSARATGGRRINTGELFF
TRBD1,few,TRBV5-6,TRBJ1-2,TGTGCCAGCAGCTACCCTGACAGGGGGACCACCTTC,CASSYPDRGTTF
TRBD1,few,TRBV7-8,TRBJ1-5,TGTGCCAGCAGCTTACTCAGACAGGGAATAGGACAGCCCCAGCATTTT,CASSLLRQGIGQPQHF
-,-,TRBV2,TRBJ2-6,TGTGCCAGAAGAGGGACTGGGGCCAACGTCCTGACTTTC,CARRGTGANVLTF
-,-,TRBV12-3/TRBV12-4,TRBJ2-7,TGTGCCAGCAGTTTATCAGGGACCTTAGGCTACGAGCAGTACTTC,CASSLSGTLGYEQYF